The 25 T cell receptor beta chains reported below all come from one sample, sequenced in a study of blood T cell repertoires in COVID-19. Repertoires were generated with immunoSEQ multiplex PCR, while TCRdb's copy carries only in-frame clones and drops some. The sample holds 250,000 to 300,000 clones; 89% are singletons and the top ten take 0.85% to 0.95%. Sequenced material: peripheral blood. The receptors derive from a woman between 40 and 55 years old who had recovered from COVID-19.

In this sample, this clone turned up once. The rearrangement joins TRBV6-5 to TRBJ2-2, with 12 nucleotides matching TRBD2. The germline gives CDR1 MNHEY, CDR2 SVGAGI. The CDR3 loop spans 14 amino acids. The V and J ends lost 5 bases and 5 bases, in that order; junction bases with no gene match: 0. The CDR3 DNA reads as TGTGCCAGCAGTCTAGCGGGAGGGACCGGGGAGCTGTTTTTT. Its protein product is CASSLAGGTGELFF.

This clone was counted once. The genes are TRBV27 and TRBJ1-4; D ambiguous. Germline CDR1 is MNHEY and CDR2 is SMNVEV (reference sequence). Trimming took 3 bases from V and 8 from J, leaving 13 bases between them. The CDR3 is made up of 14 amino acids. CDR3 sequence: CASSFGAAGEKLFF. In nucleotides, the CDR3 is TGTGCCAGCAGTTTCGGCGCAGCGGGCGAAAAACTGTTTTTT.

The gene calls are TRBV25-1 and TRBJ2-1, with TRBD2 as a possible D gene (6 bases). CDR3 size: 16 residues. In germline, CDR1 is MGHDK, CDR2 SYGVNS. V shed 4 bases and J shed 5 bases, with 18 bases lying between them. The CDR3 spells CASSATPGVGDNEQFF. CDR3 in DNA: TGTGCCAGCAGTGCGACCCCGGGAGTGGGCGACAATGAGCAGTTCTTC.

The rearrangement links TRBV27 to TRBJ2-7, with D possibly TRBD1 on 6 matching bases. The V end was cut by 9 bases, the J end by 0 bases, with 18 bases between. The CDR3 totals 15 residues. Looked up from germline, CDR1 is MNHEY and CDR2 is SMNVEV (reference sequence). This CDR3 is CASQGLGDNSYEQYF. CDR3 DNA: TGTGCCAGTCAAGGGCTGGGGGACAACTCCTACGAGCAGTACTTC.

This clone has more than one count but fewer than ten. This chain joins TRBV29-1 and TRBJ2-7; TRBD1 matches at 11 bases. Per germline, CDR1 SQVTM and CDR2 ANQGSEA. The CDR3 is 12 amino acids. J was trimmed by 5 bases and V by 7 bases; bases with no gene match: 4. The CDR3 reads CSAGTGGHEQYF. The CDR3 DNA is TGCAGCGCCGGGACAGGGGGACACGAGCAGTACTTC.

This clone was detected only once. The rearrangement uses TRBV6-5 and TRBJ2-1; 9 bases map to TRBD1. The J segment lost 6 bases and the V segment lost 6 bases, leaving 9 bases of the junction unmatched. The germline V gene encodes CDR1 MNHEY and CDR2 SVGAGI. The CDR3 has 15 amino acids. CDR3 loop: CASRETGGSGNEQFF. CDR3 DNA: TGTGCCAGCAGGGAGACAGGGGGTAGTGGCAATGAGCAGTTCTTC.

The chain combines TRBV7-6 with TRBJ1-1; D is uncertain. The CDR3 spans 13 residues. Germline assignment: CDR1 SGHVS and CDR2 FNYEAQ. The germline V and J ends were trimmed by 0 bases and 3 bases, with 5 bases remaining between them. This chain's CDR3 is CASSLAGDTEAFF. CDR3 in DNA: TGTGCCAGCAGCTTAGCAGGAGACACTGAAGCTTTCTTT.

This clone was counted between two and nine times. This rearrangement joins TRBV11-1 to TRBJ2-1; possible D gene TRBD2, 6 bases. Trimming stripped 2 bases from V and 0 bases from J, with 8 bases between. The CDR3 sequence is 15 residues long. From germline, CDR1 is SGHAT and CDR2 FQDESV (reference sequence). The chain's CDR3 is CASSLREFSYNEQFF. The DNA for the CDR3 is TGTGCCAGCAGCTTACGGGAGTTCTCCTACAATGAGCAGTTCTTC.

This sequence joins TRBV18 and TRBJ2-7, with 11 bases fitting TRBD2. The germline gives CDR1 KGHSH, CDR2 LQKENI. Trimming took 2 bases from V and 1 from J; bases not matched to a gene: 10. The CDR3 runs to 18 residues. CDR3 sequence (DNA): TGTGCCAGCTCACCATTTCCCTCGGGACTAGCGGAATCCTACGAGCAGTACTTC. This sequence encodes CASSPFPSGLAESYEQYF.

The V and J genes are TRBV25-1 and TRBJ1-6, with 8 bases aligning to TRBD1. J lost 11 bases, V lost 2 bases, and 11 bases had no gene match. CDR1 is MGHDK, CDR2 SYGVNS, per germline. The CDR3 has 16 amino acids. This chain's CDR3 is CASSEEGRQGMAPLHF. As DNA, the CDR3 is TGTGCCAGCAGTGAAGAGGGGAGACAGGGGATGGCACCCCTCCACTTT. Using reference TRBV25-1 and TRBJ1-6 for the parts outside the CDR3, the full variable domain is EADIYQTPRYLVIGTGKKITLECSQTMGHDKMYWYQQDPGMELHLIHYSYGVNSTEKGDLSSESTVSRIRTEHFPLTLESARPSHTSQYLCASSEEGRQGMAPLHFGNGTRLTVT.

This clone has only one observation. The CDR3 protein is CAWSVLDRGGYTF. As DNA, the CDR3 is TGTGCCTGGAGTGTACTGGACAGGGGTGGCTACACCTTC. V is TRBV30 and J is TRBJ1-2; 9 bases fit TRBD1. V shed 0 bases and J 7 bases; nucleotides not matched to a gene: 3. The CDR3 is 13 amino acids. Germline loops: CDR1 GTSNPN, CDR2 SVGIG (reference sequence).

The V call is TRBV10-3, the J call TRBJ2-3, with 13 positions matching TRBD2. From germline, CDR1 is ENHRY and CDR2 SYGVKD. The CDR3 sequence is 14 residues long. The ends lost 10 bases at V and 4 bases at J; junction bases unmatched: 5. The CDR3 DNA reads TGTGCCAGTAGGACTAGCGGGAGTTCAGATACGCAGTATTTT. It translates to CASRTSGSSDTQYF.

The CDR3 spells CASSPGEGGGNQPQHF. The CDR3 region has the DNA TGCGCCAGCAGCCCTGGTGAGGGCGGCGGCAATCAGCCCCAGCATTTT. This rearrangement joins TRBV5-1 to TRBJ1-5; D gene unclear. In germline, CDR1 is SGHRS, CDR2 YFSETQ. Trimming cost V 4 bases and J 2 bases, with 16 bases left between them. The CDR3 is 16 residues long.

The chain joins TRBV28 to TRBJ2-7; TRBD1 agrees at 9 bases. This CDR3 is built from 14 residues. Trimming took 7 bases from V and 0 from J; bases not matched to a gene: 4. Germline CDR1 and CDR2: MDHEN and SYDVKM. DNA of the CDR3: TGTGCCAGCAACGACAGGGGGAACTCCTACGAGCAGTACTTC. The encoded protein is CASNDRGNSYEQYF.

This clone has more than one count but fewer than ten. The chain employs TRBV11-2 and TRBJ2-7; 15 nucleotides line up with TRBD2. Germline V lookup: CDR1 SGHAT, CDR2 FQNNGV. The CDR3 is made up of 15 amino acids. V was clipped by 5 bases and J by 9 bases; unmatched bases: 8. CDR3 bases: TGTGCCAGCAGCCCCCCGGGACTAGCGGGAGGCGGGCAGTACTTC. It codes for CASSPPGLAGGGQYF. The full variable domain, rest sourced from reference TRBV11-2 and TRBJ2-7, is EAGVAQSPRYKIIEKRQSVAFWCNPISGHATLYWYQQILGQGPKLLIQFQNNGVVDDSQLPKDRFSAERLKGVDSTLKIQPAKLEDSAVYLCASSPPGLAGGGQYFGPGTRLTVT.

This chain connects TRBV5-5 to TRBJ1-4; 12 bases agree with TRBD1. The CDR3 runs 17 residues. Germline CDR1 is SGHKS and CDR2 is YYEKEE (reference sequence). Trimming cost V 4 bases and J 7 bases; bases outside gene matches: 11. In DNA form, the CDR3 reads TGTGCCAGCAGCACGGGGACAGGGGGCCTCCCCGGTGAAAAACTGTTTTTT. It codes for CASSTGTGGLPGEKLFF.

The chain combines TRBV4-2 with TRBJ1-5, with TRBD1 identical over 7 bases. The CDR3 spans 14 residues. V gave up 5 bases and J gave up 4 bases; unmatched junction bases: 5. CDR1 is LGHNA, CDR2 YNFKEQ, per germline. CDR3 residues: CASSWTGRNQPQHF. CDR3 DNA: TGTGCCAGCAGCTGGACAGGCCGGAATCAGCCCCAGCATTTT.

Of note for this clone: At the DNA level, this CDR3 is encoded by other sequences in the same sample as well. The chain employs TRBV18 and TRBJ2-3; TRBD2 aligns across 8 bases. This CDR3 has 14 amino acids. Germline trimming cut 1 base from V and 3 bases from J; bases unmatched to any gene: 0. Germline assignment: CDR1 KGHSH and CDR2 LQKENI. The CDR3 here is CASSPLAGTDTQYF. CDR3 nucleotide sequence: TGTGCCAGCTCACCACTAGCGGGAACAGATACGCAGTATTTT. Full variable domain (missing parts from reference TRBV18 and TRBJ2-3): NAGVMQNPRHLVRRRGQEARLRCSPMKGHSHVYWYRQLPEEGLKFMVYLQKENIIDESGMPKERFSAEFPKEGPSILRIQQVVRGDSAAYFCASSPLAGTDTQYFGPGTRLTVL.

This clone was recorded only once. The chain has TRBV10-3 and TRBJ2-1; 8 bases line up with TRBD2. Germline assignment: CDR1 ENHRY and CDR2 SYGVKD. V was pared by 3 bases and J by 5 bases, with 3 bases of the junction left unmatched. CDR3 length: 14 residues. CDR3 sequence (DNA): TGTGCCATCAGTGAAGGCGGGAGGCACAATGAGCAGTTCTTC. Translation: CAISEGGRHNEQFF.

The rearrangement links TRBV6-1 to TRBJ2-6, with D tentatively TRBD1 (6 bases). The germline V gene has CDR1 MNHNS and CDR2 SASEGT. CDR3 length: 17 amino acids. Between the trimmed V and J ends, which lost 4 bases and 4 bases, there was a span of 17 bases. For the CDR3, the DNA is TGTGCCAGCAGTGGGCGGACAGCCTTCGGGGGGGCCAACGTCCTGACTTTC. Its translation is CASSGRTAFGGANVLTF.

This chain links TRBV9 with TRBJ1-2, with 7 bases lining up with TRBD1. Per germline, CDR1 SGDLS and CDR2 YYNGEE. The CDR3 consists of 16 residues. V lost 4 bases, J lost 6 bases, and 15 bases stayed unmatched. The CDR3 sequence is CASSSSRHGTADGYTF. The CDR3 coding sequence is TGTGCCAGCAGCTCCTCAAGACACGGGACAGCCGATGGCTACACCTTC.

CDR3 residues: CASSQSRDRGFDEQYF. The CDR3 DNA reads TGCGCCAGCAGCCAGAGCCGGGACAGGGGATTTGACGAGCAGTACTTC. The V gene is TRBV4-1, the J gene TRBJ2-7, with 10 nucleotides matching TRBD1. V was pared by 3 bases and J by 5 bases, with 10 bases of the junction left unmatched. Germline loops: CDR1 MGHRA, CDR2 YSYEKL. The CDR3 is 16 residues long.

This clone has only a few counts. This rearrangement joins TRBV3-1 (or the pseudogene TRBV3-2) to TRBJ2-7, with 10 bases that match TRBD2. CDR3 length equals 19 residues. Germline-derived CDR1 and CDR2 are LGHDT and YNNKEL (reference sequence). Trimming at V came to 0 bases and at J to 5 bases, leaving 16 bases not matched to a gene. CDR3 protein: CASSQELGLLAGVVNEQYF. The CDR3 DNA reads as TGTGCCAGCAGCCAAGAACTTGGTCTGCTAGCGGGAGTGGTGAACGAGCAGTACTTC.

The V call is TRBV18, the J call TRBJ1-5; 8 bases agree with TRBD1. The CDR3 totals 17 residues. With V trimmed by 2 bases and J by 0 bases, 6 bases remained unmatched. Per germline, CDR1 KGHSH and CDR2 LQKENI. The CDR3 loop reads CASSPAGGPYSNQPQHF. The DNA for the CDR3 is TGTGCCAGCTCACCAGCAGGGGGCCCATATAGCAATCAGCCCCAGCATTTT.

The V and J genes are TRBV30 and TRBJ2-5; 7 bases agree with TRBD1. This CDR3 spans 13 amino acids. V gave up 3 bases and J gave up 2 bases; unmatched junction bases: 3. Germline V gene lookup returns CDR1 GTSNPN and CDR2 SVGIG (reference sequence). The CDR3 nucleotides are TGTGCCTGGAGAGGGACAGTACAAGAGACCCAGTACTTC. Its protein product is CAWRGTVQETQYF.